This T cell receptor (beta chain) was documented in a study of blood T cell repertoires in COVID-19. Study-wide background: Collection of acute and convalescent COVID-19 samples took place in the United States, Italy and Spain.

In the original processing: Amplified reference gene primers provided the basis for estimating nucleated cell counts. Some clones are missing from TCRdb's copy, which holds only in-frame ones; the method was immunoSEQ multiplex PCR. V and J calls and clone size are those listed in that table; D and trimming were worked out from the DNA. The table records tens of thousands of clones, roughly 82% of them present only once. In germline, CDR1 is MDHEN, CDR2 SYDVKM. This CDR3 is built from 13 residues. With 4 bases removed from V and 0 bases from J, the gap between germline ends came to 6 bases. This clonotype originated in a human donor in a cohort sampled during active COVID-19. The rearrangement uses TRBV28 and TRBJ1-2; D is uncertain. Sequencing was performed on peripheral blood. The CDR3 sequence: CASSSGTNYGYTF. The CDR3 DNA is TGTGCCAGCAGTTCCGGGACTAACTATGGCTACACCTTC.